These 28 T cell receptor beta chains were all obtained from the same sample, sequenced in a study of T cell responses to AZD1222 COVID-19 vaccine. Here immunoSEQ multiplex PCR was the method, and the copy in TCRdb shows in-frame clones only, minus some. The table includes fewer than 200,000 clones, roughly nine tenths detected once. The material sequenced was peripheral blood, taken 28 days after the second dose of the MenACWY control vaccine. All receptors derive from an adult who received the MenACWY meningococcal vaccine as a control.

J is TRBJ1-2 and V is TRBV24-1; D is undetermined. Looked up from germline, CDR1 is KGHDR and CDR2 is SFDVKD. Trimming shortened V by 7 bases and J by 10 bases, and 18 bases separated the two germline ends. The CDR3 contains 13 residues. CDR3 coding DNA: TGTGCCACCAGCGTAGACGGGGTGACTGACTACACCTTC. Protein: CATSVDGVTDYTF.

This clone was seen just once. The chain recombines TRBV2 with TRBJ1-1; TRBD1 agrees at 8 bases. Germline V lookup: CDR1 SNHLY, CDR2 FYNNEI. This CDR3 is built from 15 residues. V gave up 3 bases and J gave up 8 bases; unmatched junction bases: 11. The CDR3 DNA reads as TGTGCCAGCAGTGACCGGACAGGGAAAATAGGAGAAGCTTTCTTT. Translating gives CASSDRTGKIGEAFF.

With regard to this clone: This is likely a read error, given that the CDR3 carries no conserved phenylalanine or tryptophan at its end. The DNA is left out, because the CDR3 cannot be placed on it with certainty; the CDR3 is given as TCRdb lists it. This chain uses TRBV3-1 (or the pseudogene TRBV3-2) with TRBJ1-2; the table's D gene call, TRBD1, was not cross checked with the DNA. CDR1 and CDR2 from the germline V gene are LGHDT and YNNKEL (reference sequence). Both ends counted, the CDR3 spans 13 residues. CDR3 protein: CASSHLAGENPQL.

This clone was detected only once. The gene calls are TRBV6-5 and TRBJ1-1; TRBD1 might be the D (5 bases). The V end lost 9 bases, the J end lost 4 bases, and 6 bases lay between the germline ends. The length of the CDR3 is 10 residues. In germline, CDR1 is MNHEY, CDR2 SVGAGI. The CDR3 DNA sequence: TGTGCCAGTAGGGGCACTGAAGCTTTCTTT. Translation gives CASRGTEAFF.

This CDR3 is CASSPTGGVGEKLFF. DNA for the CDR3: TGTGCCAGCAGTCCGACAGGGGGGGTCGGTGAAAAACTGTTTTTT. The V call is TRBV27, the J call TRBJ1-4, with TRBD1 identical over 9 bases. Germline V gene sequence: CDR1 MNHEY, CDR2 SMNVEV (reference sequence). CDR3 length: 15 amino acids. With V trimmed by 5 bases and J by 7 bases, 8 bases remained unmatched. Using reference TRBV27 and TRBJ1-4 for the parts outside the CDR3, the full variable domain is EAQVTQNPRYLITVTGKKLTVTCSQNMNHEYMSWYRQDPGLGLRQIYYSMNVEVTDKGDVPEGYKVSRKEKRNFPLILESPSPNQTSLYFCASSPTGGVGEKLFFGSGTQLSVL.

The CDR3 DNA reads TGTGCCAGCAGCTTGGACAGGGGGAACACTGAAGCTTTCTTT. Its translation is CASSLDRGNTEAFF. The chain joins TRBV5-4 to TRBJ1-1; 7 bases map to TRBD1. This CDR3 comprises 14 residues. From germline, CDR1 is SGHNT and CDR2 YYREEE (reference sequence). The ends lost 0 bases at V and 1 base at J; junction bases unmatched: 0.

The rearrangement uses TRBV5-8 and TRBJ1-5; D gene uncertain. The CDR3 has 12 amino acids. Trimming removed 3 bases at V and 7 bases at J, with 8 bases between. The germline gives CDR1 SGHTS, CDR2 YDEGEE. The CDR3 protein is CASSWLGQPQHF. The CDR3 region has the DNA TGTGCCAGCAGCTGGTTGGGACAGCCCCAGCATTTT.

The chain combines TRBV7-9 with TRBJ1-4; the D is unclear. The CDR3 runs to 15 residues. Germline assignment: CDR1 SEHNR and CDR2 FQNEAQ (reference sequence). The germline V and J ends were trimmed by 7 bases and 0 bases, with 12 bases remaining between them. The CDR3 coding sequence is TGTGCCAGCATCGGGAGTGGGCCAACTAATGAAAAACTGTTTTTT. Its protein is CASIGSGPTNEKLFF.

The gene calls are TRBV7-2 and TRBJ1-3; no definite D call. The length of the CDR3 is 17 residues. Between the trimmed V and J ends, which lost 5 bases and 1 base, there was a span of 18 bases. Germline CDR1 and CDR2: SGHTA and FQGNSA. Here the CDR3 reads CASSTTGPPGSGNTIYF. The CDR3 nucleotides read TGTGCCAGCAGCACAACCGGGCCGCCGGGGTCTGGAAACACCATATATTTT.

V gene TRBV19 combines with J gene TRBJ1-1; 7 nucleotides line up with TRBD1. Per germline, CDR1 LNHDA and CDR2 SQIVND (reference sequence). V shed 4 bases, J shed 5 bases, and the junction held 10 bases outside the gene matches. The CDR3 runs 15 residues. DNA of the CDR3: TGTGCCAGTAGTAGACAGGGACGGCAGGGGACTGAAGCTTTCTTT. Translating it yields CASSRQGRQGTEAFF.

The chain links TRBV5-1 to TRBJ1-4, with 9 bases matching TRBD1. The CDR3 covers 17 residues. V dropped 0 bases and J dropped 7; count of bases not matched to a gene: 10. Per the germline V gene, CDR1 is SGHRS and CDR2 is YFSETQ. CDR3 loop: CASSLVGTGQGTEKLFF. CDR3 bases: TGCGCCAGCAGCTTGGTTGGGACGGGACAGGGAACTGAAAAACTGTTTTTT.

The rearrangement links TRBV27 to TRBJ2-6, with a possible D match to TRBD2 (6 bases). Germline values: CDR1 MNHEY, CDR2 SMNVEV (reference sequence). This CDR3 is 12 amino acids long. The V end lost 11 bases, the J end lost 2 bases, and 7 bases lay between the germline ends. The CDR3 loop reads CASGAGANVLTF. The DNA of the CDR3 is TGTGCCTCGGGGGCTGGGGCCAACGTCCTGACTTTC.

This chain joins TRBV5-1 and TRBJ1-4; D ambiguous. The CDR3 loop spans 14 amino acids. The V end was cut by 4 bases, the J end by 8 bases, with 15 bases between. Germline-derived CDR1 and CDR2 are SGHRS and YFSETQ. The CDR3 sequence: CASSTALNGEKLFF. Written as DNA, the CDR3 is TGCGCCAGCAGCACCGCCCTGAACGGCGAAAAACTGTTTTTT.

J is TRBJ2-3 and V is TRBV30; D gene unclear. Germline CDR1 GTSNPN, CDR2 SVGIG (reference sequence). Trimming took off 2 bases at V and 0 bases at J, with 6 bases between the two ends. CDR3 length: 13 amino acids. CDR3 protein: CAWSRLSTDTQYF. The CDR3 nucleotides are TGTGCCTGGAGTAGGCTGAGCACAGATACGCAGTATTTT.

V usage is TRBV3-1 (or the pseudogene TRBV3-2) and J usage is TRBJ1-6, with D unresolved. Trimming removed 3 bases from V and 7 bases from J, with 13 bases in between. Germline values: CDR1 LGHDT, CDR2 YNNKEL (reference sequence). The CDR3 consists of 15 residues. The CDR3 is CASSHIGQSNSPLHF. The CDR3 DNA reads as TGTGCCAGCAGCCATATAGGTCAGTCGAATTCACCCCTCCACTTT.

This clone was found once. This CDR3 reads CASSVGVLAGGSSEQFF. CDR3 DNA sequence: TGCGCCAGCAGCGTGGGGGTGCTAGCGGGAGGCTCCTCCGAGCAGTTCTTC. The rearrangement uses TRBV5-1 and TRBJ2-1; 11 bases map to TRBD2. This CDR3 comprises 17 residues. After removal of 4 bases from V and 10 bases from J, the junction contained 16 bases not matched to a gene. Germline V gives CDR1 SGHRS, CDR2 YFSETQ. The whole variable domain, filled in from reference TRBV5-1 and TRBJ2-1, reads KAGVTQTPRYLIKTRGQQVTLSCSPISGHRSVSWYQQTPGQGLQFLFEYFSETQRNKGNFPGRFSGRQFSNSRSEMNVSTLELGDSALYLCASSVGVLAGGSSEQFFGPGTRLTVL.

The chain combines TRBV15 with TRBJ1-1, with 8 bases identical to TRBD1. V lost 0 bases to trimming and J lost 4 bases; unmatched junction nucleotides: 10. The CDR3 runs to 17 residues. The germline V gene encodes CDR1 LNHNV and CDR2 YYDKDF (reference sequence). Here the CDR3 DNA reads TGTGCCACCAGCAGAGATGGGCACAGGGGGTTCGGCACTGAAGCTTTCTTT. It translates to CATSRDGHRGFGTEAFF.

The chain recombines TRBV28 with TRBJ2-1; D is perhaps TRBD1 (5 bases). Per germline, CDR1 MDHEN and CDR2 SYDVKM. Trimming took 10 bases from V and 9 from J, leaving 10 bases between them. This CDR3 has 10 residues. CDR3 sequence (DNA): TGTGCCACAGGGTCCACTGAGCAGTTCTTC. Translation gives CATGSTEQFF.

The chain links TRBV19 to TRBJ1-2; the D gene is possibly TRBD1 (5 bases). This CDR3 is 15 amino acids long. Germline CDR1 reads LNHDA; CDR2 reads SQIVND (reference sequence). V lost 1 base to trimming and J lost 6 bases, with 15 bases between them. The CDR3 protein is CASSIGFGGLDGYTF. The CDR3 DNA sequence: TGTGCCAGTAGTATAGGTTTTGGGGGTCTTGATGGCTACACCTTC.

The chain recombines TRBV27 with TRBJ1-3; TRBD1 matches at 8 bases. The length of the CDR3 is 16 residues. In germline, CDR1 is MNHEY, CDR2 SMNVEV (reference sequence). V was clipped by 5 bases and J by 2 bases; unmatched bases: 8. The CDR3 is CASSPWTGRTGNTIYF. As DNA, the CDR3 is TGTGCCAGCAGTCCTTGGACAGGGCGAACTGGAAACACCATATATTTT.

The chain joins TRBV11-1 to TRBJ2-1; D is uncertain. The CDR3 sequence is 12 residues long. Per germline, CDR1 SGHAT and CDR2 FQDESV (reference sequence). Trimming shortened V by 0 bases and J by 9 bases, and 6 bases separated the two germline ends. CDR3 protein: CASSLARAEQFF. CDR3 nucleotide sequence: TGTGCCAGCAGCTTAGCAAGGGCTGAGCAGTTCTTC.

The V and J genes are TRBV7-9 and TRBJ1-2; a possible D gene is TRBD1 (5 bases). The CDR3 consists of 13 residues. Deletions cut 1 base from V and 8 bases from J, with 11 bases between. Germline lookup yields CDR1 SEHNR and CDR2 FQNEAQ (reference sequence). The CDR3 protein is CASSLDGGGGYTF. CDR3 bases: TGTGCCAGCAGCTTAGATGGGGGAGGCGGCTACACCTTC.

This chain uses TRBV29-1 with TRBJ2-6; D is uncertain. CDR3 size: 11 residues. The ends were cut back, 7 bases at V and 4 bases at J, with 5 bases in the middle. Germline values: CDR1 SQVTM, CDR2 ANQGSEA. The CDR3 nucleotides read TGCAGCGCTGAGGGGGCCAACGTCCTGACTTTC. Translating gives CSAEGANVLTF. The full variable domain, its missing parts supplied by reference TRBV29-1 and TRBJ2-6, is SAVISQKPSRDICQRGTSLTIQCQVDSQVTMMFWYRQQPGQSLTLIATANQGSEATYESGFVIDKFPISRPNLTFSTLTVSNMSPEDSSIYLCSAEGANVLTFGAGSRLTVL.

CDR3 DNA sequence: TGTGCCATCAGTCGGGGGGCGGCGGATGGCTACACCTTC. Protein product: CAISRGAADGYTF. V and J are TRBV10-3 and TRBJ1-2; D is perhaps TRBD1 (6 bases). The CDR3 covers 13 residues. CDR1 ENHRY and CDR2 SYGVKD come from the germline V gene. The germline V and J ends were trimmed by 5 bases and 6 bases, with 13 bases remaining between them.

The gene calls are TRBV4-2 and TRBJ1-2; D is undetermined. Deletions cut 4 bases from V and 4 bases from J, with 13 bases between. This CDR3 contains 14 residues. Germline lookup yields CDR1 LGHNA and CDR2 YNFKEQ. CDR3 residues: CASSLGRQSYGYTF. In nucleotides, the CDR3 is TGTGCCAGCAGCCTAGGGCGGCAGTCCTATGGCTACACCTTC.

The J gene is TRBJ1-2, the V gene TRBV12-5; TRBD1 agrees at 8 bases. This CDR3 has 16 residues. The J segment lost 2 bases and the V segment lost 0 bases, leaving 5 bases of the junction unmatched. Germline V gene data show CDR1 as LGHNT and CDR2 as FRNRAP. CDR3 DNA: TGTGCTAGTGGTTTGGTGACAGGGGTGGGGAACTATGGCTACACCTTC. Translation gives CASGLVTGVGNYGYTF.

The chain links TRBV10-2 to TRBJ2-1; 13 bases are a match to TRBD2. The CDR3 contains 14 residues. The V segment lost 6 bases and the J segment 8 bases; nucleotides outside the gene matches: 4. CDR1 and CDR2 from the germline V gene are WSHSY and SAAADI. The CDR3, as DNA: TGCGCCAGCAGGGGGACTAGCGGGATGGATGAGCAGTTCTTC. It encodes CASRGTSGMDEQFF.

The chain carries TRBV18 and TRBJ2-1; D is unclear. Germline loops: CDR1 KGHSH, CDR2 LQKENI. V dropped 0 bases and J dropped 16 bases, with 16 bases sitting between them. The CDR3 covers 13 residues. The CDR3 DNA sequence: TGTGCCAGCTCACCACCTAGTAGACGGGTAATATTCTTC. This sequence encodes CASSPPSRRVIFF.